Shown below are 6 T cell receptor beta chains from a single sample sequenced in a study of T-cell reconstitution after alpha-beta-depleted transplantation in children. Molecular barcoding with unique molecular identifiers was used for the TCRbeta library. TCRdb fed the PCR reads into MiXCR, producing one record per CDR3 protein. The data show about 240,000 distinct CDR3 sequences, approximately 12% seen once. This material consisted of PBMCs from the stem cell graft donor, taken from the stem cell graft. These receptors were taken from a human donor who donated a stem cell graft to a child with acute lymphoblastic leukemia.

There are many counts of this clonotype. The CDR3 nucleotides are TGCAGTGCTAGAGACTCAGCGGGAGATCTCTACGAGCAGTACTTC. Translation: CSARDSAGDLYEQYF. The rearrangement uses TRBV20-1 and TRBJ2-7; TRBD2 matches 8 bases. CDR1 is DFQATT and CDR2 is SNEGSKA in the germline V gene (reference sequence). V gave up 0 bases and J gave up 3 bases; unmatched junction bases: 7. This CDR3 is 15 amino acids long.

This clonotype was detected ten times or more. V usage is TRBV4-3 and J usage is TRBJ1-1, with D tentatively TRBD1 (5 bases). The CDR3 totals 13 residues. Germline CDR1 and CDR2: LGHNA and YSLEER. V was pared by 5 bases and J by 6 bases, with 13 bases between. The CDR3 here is CASSNRGPPEAFF. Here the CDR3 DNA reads TGCGCCAGCAGCAACCGGGGACCACCTGAAGCTTTCTTT.

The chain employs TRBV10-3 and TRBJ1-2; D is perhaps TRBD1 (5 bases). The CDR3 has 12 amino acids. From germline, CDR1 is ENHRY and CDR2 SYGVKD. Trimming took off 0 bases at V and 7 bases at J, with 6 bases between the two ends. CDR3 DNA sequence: TGTGCCATCAGTGAGTCACAGGTTGGCTACACCTTC. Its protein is CAISESQVGYTF.

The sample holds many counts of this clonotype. CDR3 nucleotide sequence: TGTGCCAGCAGCTTACACGGGGGTGGAACTGAAGCTTTCTTT. It specifies CASSLHGGGTEAFF. V gene TRBV7-2 combines with J gene TRBJ1-1; tentatively, D is TRBD1 (5 bases). Germline CDR1 and CDR2: SGHTA and FQGNSA. This CDR3 is built from 14 residues. Trimming shortened V by 2 bases and J by 5 bases, and 12 bases separated the two germline ends.

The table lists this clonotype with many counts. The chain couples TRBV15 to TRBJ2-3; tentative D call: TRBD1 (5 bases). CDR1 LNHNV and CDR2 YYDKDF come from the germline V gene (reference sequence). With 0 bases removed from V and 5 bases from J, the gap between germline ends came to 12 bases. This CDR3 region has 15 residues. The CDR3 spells CATSRDQWQGDTQYF. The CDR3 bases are TGTGCCACCAGCAGAGACCAGTGGCAGGGAGATACGCAGTATTTT.

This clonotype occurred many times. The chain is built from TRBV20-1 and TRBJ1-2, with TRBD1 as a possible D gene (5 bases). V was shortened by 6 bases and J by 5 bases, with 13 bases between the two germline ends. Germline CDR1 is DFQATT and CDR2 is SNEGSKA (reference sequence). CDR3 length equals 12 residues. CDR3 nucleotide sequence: TGCAGTGCCCCCGGGACTGATTATGGCTACACCTTC. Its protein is CSAPGTDYGYTF.